The 20 T cell receptor beta chains below were found in one sample sequenced in a study of blood T cell repertoires in COVID-19 (TCRdb year 2020). Library prep was done by the immunoSEQ multiplex PCR assay. The source is immuneACCESS, and TCRdb retained only in-frame sequences with V and J called. Part of the clones is not carried over; for the studies checked, unresolved V genes explain less than half of this, and the remainder is unexplained. This sample has about 440,000 clones in its table, and 90% of those were observed once. The ten largest clones represent around 0.6% of the sample. The sample comprised PBMCs or T cells enriched from blood (not recorded which). Receptors were obtained from a man aged 18 to 29 who had recovered from COVID-19.

The rearrangement uses TRBV7-9 and TRBJ2-2, with 11 positions matching TRBD2. The germline CDR1 and CDR2 sequences are SEHNR and FQNEAQ (reference sequence). This CDR3 has 15 residues. V was pared by 5 bases and J by 7 bases, with 6 bases of the junction left unmatched. The CDR3 spells CASSISGRESGELFF. The CDR3 DNA reads TGTGCCAGCAGCATTAGCGGGAGGGAGAGCGGGGAGCTGTTTTTT.

V gene TRBV9 combines with J gene TRBJ2-7; 10 positions agree with TRBD1. Germline trimming cut 4 bases from V and 0 bases from J; bases unmatched to any gene: 4. Germline-derived CDR1 and CDR2 are SGDLS and YYNGEE. The CDR3 covers 15 residues. CDR3: CASSPRQGASYEQYF. The CDR3 coding sequence is TGTGCCAGCAGCCCTCGACAGGGGGCCTCCTACGAGCAGTACTTC.

This sequence joins TRBV5-1 and TRBJ2-7; 9 bases agree with TRBD1. This CDR3 region has 14 residues. The trim removed 1 base at V and 4 bases at J, leaving 3 bases unmatched. Per the germline V gene, CDR1 is SGHRS and CDR2 is YFSETQ. The CDR3 coding sequence is TGCGCCAGCAGCTTGATGACAGGGGGATACGAGCAGTACTTC. It codes for CASSLMTGGYEQYF.

The chain couples TRBV19 to TRBJ2-3, with a weak D call TRBD1 (6 bases). Looked up from germline, CDR1 is LNHDA and CDR2 is SQIVND (reference sequence). Trimming stripped 1 base from V and 0 bases from J, with 11 bases between. This CDR3 has 16 amino acids. The CDR3 DNA reads TGTGCCAGTAGTATAGTGGGGGCGATGAGCACAGATACGCAGTATTTT. It specifies CASSIVGAMSTDTQYF.

This clone was detected once. The rearrangement links TRBV19 to TRBJ2-3, with 8 bases identical to TRBD1. CDR3 length equals 16 residues. From germline, CDR1 is LNHDA and CDR2 SQIVND (reference sequence). With 8 bases clipped from V and 3 bases from J, the junction kept 13 bases outside the gene matches. The CDR3 DNA reads as TGTGCCAGTGCTGTAGACCAGGGGGCGCGTACAGATACGCAGTATTTT. It specifies CASAVDQGARTDTQYF.

V gene TRBV7-3 combines with J gene TRBJ2-1; 7 bases align to TRBD2. CDR3 length: 16 residues. V trimming: 4 bases; J trimming: 2 bases; junction bases outside the gene matches: 8. Germline assignment: CDR1 SGHTA and CDR2 FQGTGA. The CDR3 protein is CASSSTGGSAYNEQFF. In DNA, the CDR3 is TGTGCCAGCAGCTCCACGGGCGGGAGCGCCTACAATGAGCAGTTCTTC.

The V call is TRBV5-6, the J call TRBJ2-5; possibly TRBD1 for D (6 bases). The V gene's germline CDR1 is SGHDT and CDR2 YYEEEE. The ends were cut back, 0 bases at V and 7 bases at J, with 7 bases in the middle. The CDR3 consists of 12 residues. This CDR3 is CASSLETGTQYF. DNA of the CDR3: TGTGCCAGCAGCTTGGAGACAGGGACCCAGTACTTC.

CDR3 nucleotide sequence: TGTGCCAGCAGAACGGGACAGGGAGTGGGGAGCAATCAGCCCCAGCATTTT. It yields the protein CASRTGQGVGSNQPQHF. J is TRBJ1-5 and V is TRBV27, with 9 bases matching TRBD1. Trimming cost V 6 bases and J 1 base; bases outside gene matches: 10. Germline-derived CDR1 and CDR2 are MNHEY and SMNVEV (reference sequence). The CDR3 contains 17 residues.

Worth noting for this clone: Other DNA sequences in the same sample also yield this CDR3. The chain is built from TRBV6-1 and TRBJ1-1, with D perhaps matching TRBD1 (5 bases). Deletions cut 2 bases from V and 5 bases from J, with 9 bases between. Germline-derived CDR1 and CDR2 are MNHNS and SASEGT. The length of the CDR3 is 13 residues. The CDR3 sequence is CASSERRGTEAFF. CDR3 nucleotides: TGTGCCAGCAGTGAAAGGAGGGGAACTGAAGCTTTCTTT.

CDR3 loop: CASSSRDRSYGYTF. In DNA, the CDR3 is TGTGCCAGCAGCTCGCGGGACAGGAGTTATGGCTACACCTTC. This chain uses TRBV11-3 with TRBJ1-2; 8 bases agree with TRBD1. Germline V gene sequence: CDR1 SGHNT, CDR2 YENEEA. V dropped 4 bases and J dropped 5; count of bases not matched to a gene: 6. The CDR3 runs 14 residues.

DNA for the CDR3: TGTGCCAGCAGCCTATTGGGCCGTCAAGAGACCCAGTACTTC. This gives the protein CASSLLGRQETQYF. V usage is TRBV11-1 and J usage is TRBJ2-5; unclear D gene. This CDR3 spans 14 amino acids. In germline, CDR1 is SGHAT, CDR2 FQDESV (reference sequence). Trimming cost V 5 bases and J 2 bases, with 12 bases left between them. The full variable domain, in which reference TRBV11-1 and TRBJ2-5 provide the parts outside the CDR3, is EAEVAQSPRYKITEKSQAVAFWCDPISGHATLYWYRQILGQGPELLVQFQDESVVDDSQLPKDRFSAERLKGVDSTLKIQPAELGDSAMYLCASSLLGRQETQYFGPGTRLLVL.

The chain employs TRBV6-1 and TRBJ2-7; possible D gene TRBD2, 6 bases. The V end lost 3 bases, the J end lost 4 bases, and 19 bases lay between the germline ends. CDR1 is MNHNS and CDR2 is SASEGT in the germline V gene. The CDR3 extends over 16 amino acids. Written as DNA, the CDR3 is TGTGCCAGCAGTGAGGGCCCGGGACTCGCTTTTTACGAGCAGTACTTC. Encoded protein: CASSEGPGLAFYEQYF.

This clone appeared once. J is TRBJ2-1 and V is TRBV27; possibly TRBD2 for D (5 bases). Germline V gene lookup returns CDR1 MNHEY and CDR2 SMNVEV (reference sequence). V was shortened by 5 bases and J by 2 bases, with 13 bases between the two germline ends. CDR3 length: 15 amino acids. The CDR3 nucleotides are TGTGCCAGCAGTCCTGGGAGCACCCCCTACAATGAGCAGTTCTTC. Protein sequence: CASSPGSTPYNEQFF.

This clone has only one observation. The chain has TRBV27 and TRBJ1-5, with D unresolved. V shed 1 base and J shed 3 bases, with 10 bases lying between them. The CDR3 is 15 amino acids. Germline-derived CDR1 and CDR2 are MNHEY and SMNVEV (reference sequence). The CDR3 region has the DNA TGTGCCAGCAGTTTATTAGGTGAGGTCAATCAGCCCCAGCATTTT. Translated, it gives CASSLLGEVNQPQHF.

The chain couples TRBV7-8 to TRBJ2-2; tentatively, D is TRBD1 (7 bases). Trimming left V 5 bases short and J 5 bases short, with 9 bases between. The CDR3 totals 13 residues. Germline V lookup: CDR1 SGHVS, CDR2 FQNEAQ. The CDR3 sequence: CASSPGGTGELFF. Written as DNA, the CDR3 is TGTGCCAGCAGCCCAGGGGGGACCGGGGAGCTGTTTTTT. The whole variable domain, remainder taken from reference TRBV7-8 and TRBJ2-2, is GAGVSQSPRYKVAKRGQDVALRCDPISGHVSLFWYQQALGQGPEFLTYFQNEAQLDKSGLPSDRFFAERPEGSVSTLKIQRTQQEDSAVYLCASSPGGTGELFFGEGSRLTVL.

The rearrangement links TRBV9 to TRBJ2-7; possible D gene TRBD2, 5 bases. Trimming removed 3 bases from V and 6 bases from J, with 25 bases in between. The CDR3 totals 17 residues. The germline V gene encodes CDR1 SGDLS and CDR2 YYNGEE. This CDR3 is CASSASLTHGGGIEQYF. The CDR3 DNA is TGTGCCAGCAGCGCCTCGTTGACCCACGGAGGTGGGATCGAGCAGTACTTC.

V usage is TRBV3-1 (or the pseudogene TRBV3-2) and J usage is TRBJ2-5; the D gene is possibly TRBD2 (5 bases). The CDR3 length is 13 residues. V shed 1 base and J shed 5 bases, with 8 bases lying between them. Germline CDR1 is LGHDT and CDR2 is YNNKEL (reference sequence). The CDR3 is CASSQVQRETQYF. In DNA form, the CDR3 reads TGTGCCAGCAGCCAAGTTCAGCGGGAGACCCAGTACTTC.

The chain uses TRBV21-1 and TRBJ1-4; the DNA was not used to check the table's D call, TRBD1. TRBV21-1 is a known pseudogene. This CDR3 is built from 18 residues. The CDR3 coding sequence is TGTGCCAGCGGACTAATAGGGGACAGTACCTTGGCTAATGAAAAACTGTTTTTT. This translates into CASGLIGDSTLANEKLFF.

The chain carries TRBV14 and TRBJ1-6; D may be TRBD1 (6 bases). There are 13 residues in the CDR3. Trimming left V 1 base short and J 10 bases short, with 8 bases between. In germline, CDR1 is SGHDN, CDR2 FVKESK. CDR3 amino acids: CASSQGTASPLHF. CDR3 coding DNA: TGTGCCAGCAGCCAAGGGACAGCATCACCCCTCCACTTT. Variable domain in full (rest from reference TRBV14 and TRBJ1-6): EAGVTQFPSHSVIEKGQTVTLRCDPISGHDNLYWYRRVMGKEIKFLLHFVKESKQDESGMPNNRFLAERTGGTYSTLKVQPAELEDSGVYFCASSQGTASPLHFGNGTRLTVT.

This clone was seen a single time. V is TRBV7-9 and J is TRBJ1-3; D ambiguous. The CDR3 is 14 residues long. V was clipped by 2 bases and J by 1 base, with 6 bases between them. CDR1 and CDR2 from the germline V gene are SEHNR and FQNEAQ (reference sequence). CDR3 protein: CASSLRRSGNTIYF. The DNA of the CDR3 is TGTGCCAGCAGCTTAAGGCGGTCTGGAAACACCATATATTTT.